These 13 T cell receptor beta chains came from one sample sequenced in a study of T-cell memory formation after mild COVID-19. Each CDR3 protein gets one entry after TCRdb re-called the 5' RACE reads with MiXCR. The repertoire includes roughly 130,000 distinct CDR3 sequences, 15% to 20% of them detected once, and 11% to 15% sits in the top ten. The material sequenced was PBMCs or a T cell subset sorted from them (not recorded which). These receptors came from an adult woman who had mild COVID-19 (a few samples of this study predate the infection). Cell type and time point are not known.

The chain couples TRBV3-1 to TRBJ2-3; 11 bases agree with TRBD2. The CDR3 is 17 amino acids. The ends lost 3 bases at V and 2 bases at J; junction bases unmatched: 7. CDR1 is LGHDT, CDR2 YNNKEL, per germline (reference sequence). The CDR3 DNA reads TGTGCCAGCAGCCAGCACGGACTAGCGGGTCCCACAGATACGCAGTATTTT. Translating it yields CASSQHGLAGPTDTQYF.

This chain links TRBV11-3 with TRBJ1-4; TRBD1 is a possible D gene (5 bases). The CDR3 runs 15 residues. Per the germline V gene, CDR1 is SGHNT and CDR2 is YENEEA. Trimming stripped 4 bases from V and 8 bases from J, with 17 bases between. The CDR3 spells CASSSQGLKGEKLFF. Here the CDR3 DNA reads TGTGCCAGCAGCTCTCAGGGACTCAAGGGGGAAAAACTGTTTTTT.

This clonotype was recorded a few times. The genes are TRBV27 and TRBJ2-7; TRBD1 matches at 8 bases. J gave up 2 bases and V 2 bases, and 5 bases lay outside the gene matches. The length of the CDR3 is 15 residues. Germline V gene data show CDR1 as MNHEY and CDR2 as SMNVEV (reference sequence). CDR3 sequence reads: CASSLKGQAAYEQYF. The CDR3 nucleotides read TGTGCCAGCAGTTTAAAGGGACAGGCAGCCTACGAGCAGTACTTC.

This clonotype was counted many times. The chain has TRBV29-1 and TRBJ2-1, with 8 positions matching TRBD2. Germline V lookup: CDR1 SQVTM, CDR2 ANQGSEA. The CDR3 has 16 amino acids. Losses at the gene ends were 6 bases for V and 5 bases for J; bases not matched to a gene: 15. The DNA of the CDR3 is TGCAGCGTCGGCAGACTAGCGATAGGCGGGAACAATGAGCAGTTCTTC. Translated: CSVGRLAIGGNNEQFF.

The rearrangement links TRBV19 to TRBJ2-3; TRBD2 agrees at 7 bases. Per germline, CDR1 LNHDA and CDR2 SQIVND (reference sequence). V lost 3 bases, J lost 3 bases, and 15 bases stayed unmatched. This CDR3 is 18 amino acids long. In DNA form, the CDR3 reads TGTGCCAGTAGTATTCTCCCCGGGACTATCATGGGTACAGATACGCAGTATTTT. Translating gives CASSILPGTIMGTDTQYF.

This clonotype was counted a few times. The chain links TRBV5-1 to TRBJ2-5, with D tentatively TRBD1 or TRBD2 (7 bases each). Germline V CDR1 and CDR2: SGHRS, YFSETQ. The CDR3 consists of 14 residues. V was cut by 3 bases and J by 1 base, with 10 bases left in between. The CDR3 loop reads CASSSGGAQETQYF. In DNA, the CDR3 is TGCGCCAGCAGCTCAGGGGGGGCCCAAGAGACCCAGTACTTC.

This clonotype was found a few times. The chain uses TRBV5-1 and TRBJ2-7; D possibly corresponds to TRBD1 (5 bases). V gave up 4 bases and J gave up 0 bases, with 11 bases separating them. CDR3 length: 14 residues. The germline CDR1 and CDR2 sequences are SGHRS and YFSETQ. The CDR3 protein is CASSAVTVSYEQYF. In DNA, the CDR3 is TGCGCCAGCAGCGCGGTGACAGTCTCCTACGAGCAGTACTTC.

The chain employs TRBV6-6 and TRBJ1-1; D is perhaps TRBD1 (6 bases). The CDR3 extends over 15 amino acids. Trimming removed 2 bases from V and 0 bases from J, with 10 bases in between. CDR1 and CDR2 (germline): MNHNY, SVGAGI (reference sequence). The CDR3 is CASSYKGHMNTEAFF. CDR3 bases: TGTGCCAGCAGTTACAAGGGACATATGAACACTGAAGCTTTCTTT.

This clonotype was counted only a few times. CDR3 residues: CASRRQGVNEKLFF. The CDR3 DNA sequence: TGTGCCAGCAGACGACAGGGGGTTAATGAAAAACTGTTTTTT. The genes are TRBV14 and TRBJ1-4; 9 nucleotides line up with TRBD1. Germline CDR1 and CDR2: SGHDN and FVKESK. CDR3 length: 14 amino acids. The ends lost 6 bases at V and 4 bases at J; junction bases unmatched: 3.

This sequence joins TRBV14 and TRBJ1-1; a possible D gene is TRBD1 (5 bases). V gave up 5 bases and J gave up 1 base, with 14 bases separating them. Germline-derived CDR1 and CDR2 are SGHDN and FVKESK. This CDR3 contains 15 residues. CDR3 region: CASSGQGHKNTEAFF. CDR3 DNA: TGTGCCAGCAGCGGGCAAGGACATAAGAACACTGAAGCTTTCTTT.

This clonotype was found a few times. The chain carries TRBV4-1 and TRBJ2-3; the D gene is possibly TRBD2 (5 bases). V was clipped by 1 base and J by 5 bases, with 13 bases between them. CDR3 length: 15 residues. Germline V gives CDR1 MGHRA, CDR2 YSYEKL. The chain's CDR3 is CASSQGVRAEDTQYF. CDR3 bases: TGCGCCAGCAGCCAAGGAGTGCGAGCGGAAGATACGCAGTATTTT.

This clonotype was seen a handful of times. The chain recombines TRBV5-1 with TRBJ1-1, with a tentative D call TRBD1 (5 bases). Germline V gene data show CDR1 as SGHRS and CDR2 as YFSETQ. This CDR3 is built from 15 residues. V was pared by 7 bases and J by 4 bases, with 20 bases between. The CDR3 nucleotides read TGCGCCAGCCGAGTAGGCGGGGGATTCTTCACTGAAGCTTTCTTT. Translating it yields CASRVGGGFFTEAFF.

The rearrangement uses TRBV20-1 and TRBJ2-3; D uncertain. CDR1 and CDR2 from the germline V gene are DFQATT and SNEGSKA (reference sequence). CDR3 length equals 13 residues. V was pared by 2 bases and J by 0 bases, with 6 bases between. CDR3 protein: CSARQSSTDTQYF. CDR3 bases: TGCAGTGCTAGACAGTCTAGCACAGATACGCAGTATTTT.